These T cell receptor beta chains were read from a single sample in a study of blood T cell repertoires in COVID-19. The repertoire was sequenced with immunoSEQ multiplex PCR; TCRdb's copy has only in-frame clones and lacks some. The sample holds about 200,000 clones, less than 90% seen once. Sequenced sample: peripheral blood. The source of these receptors is a middle-aged man with acute or convalescent COVID-19. CDR3s include the opening cysteine and the closing phenylalanine or tryptophan. The D gene is left open where the match is weak. Some rows have no size entry. The others give once, few or many, or a class for an expanded clone.

>TRBJ2-5|.|TRBV27|.
TGTGCCAGCAGGCCCCAAAGGATGGTTTCGGGAGTTGAGACCCAGTACTTC
CASRPQRMVSGVETQYF
>TRBJ1-2|TRBD1|TRBV18|.
TGTGCCAGCTCACAGGGGACAGACCAGTACTATGGCTACACCTTC
CASSQGTDQYYGYTF
>TRBJ2-7|TRBD1|TRBV7-8|.
TGTGCCAGCAGCCCTTGGACAGGGATGCACGAGCAGTACTTC
CASSPWTGMHEQYF
>TRBJ2-7|.|TRBV6-2/TRBV6-3|once
TGTGCCAGCAGTTACTCTACAGGGCCACGCTACGAGCAGTACTTC
CASSYSTGPRYEQYF
>TRBJ2-1|TRBD1|TRBV6-5|.
TGTGCCAGCAGTTACGAAGCAGGGGGCCGTAATGAGCAGTTCTTC
CASSYEAGGRNEQFF
>TRBJ1-6|TRBD1|TRBV30|.
TGTGCCTGGAGTGTACAGGGGAATTCACCCCTCCACTTT
CAWSVQGNSPLHF
>TRBJ1-5|.|TRBV6-2/TRBV6-3|.
TGTGCCAGCAGTTACTCGATTAGACTCAATCAGCCCCAGCATTTT
CASSYSIRLNQPQHF
>TRBJ1-5|.|TRBV19|.
TGTGCCAGTAGAAATGGACAGAGGAGCAATCAGCCCCAGCATTTT
CASRNGQRSNQPQHF
>TRBJ2-1|.|TRBV7-2|.
TGTGCCAGCAGCTTAGGGTGGGGGGGCCTGCAGTTCTTC
CASSLGWGGLQFF
>TRBJ2-7|.|TRBV2|.
TGTGCCAGCCGGTACGAGAGGCGCTCCTACGAGCAGTACTTC
CASRYERRSYEQYF
>TRBJ2-1|TRBD2|TRBV7-3|.
TGTGCCAGCAGCTGGACTAGCGGGAGGGCCTACAATGAGCAGTTCTTC
CASSWTSGRAYNEQFF
>TRBJ2-3|.|TRBV7-8|.
TGTGCCAGCAGCTCCACCTCGACAGGCAGGGGCACAGATACGCAGTATTTT
CASSSTSTGRGTDTQYF
>TRBJ2-1|TRBD2|TRBV6-5|.
TGTGCCAGCAGTTGGCTAGCGGGGGGGTTCACAAATGAGCAGTTCTTC
CASSWLAGGFTNEQFF
>TRBJ2-5|TRBD1|TRBV10-1|.
TGCGCCAGCAGTGAGATAAGGGAGATGCGGAGGACAGGTTACCAAGAGACCCAGTACTTC
CASSEIREMRRTGYQETQYF
>TRBJ2-1|.|TRBV5-4|.
TGTGCCAGCAGCTTACTTCAGGCAGGGCTATACAATGAGCAGTTCTTC
CASSLLQAGLYNEQFF
>TRBJ1-1|TRBD1|TRBV7-8|.
TGTGCCAGCAGCTTAGTTACAGGGGCGGGCACTGAAGCTTTCTTT
CASSLVTGAGTEAFF
>TRBJ1-1|.|TRBV5-4|.
TGTGCCAGCAGCGCGCTCCAAACTGAAGCTTTCTTT
CASSALQTEAFF
>TRBJ2-7|TRBD2|TRBV18|.
TGTGCCAGCTCACCGGTCAGCGGGAGGGTATCCTACGAGCAGTACTTC
CASSPVSGRVSYEQYF
>TRBJ2-7|TRBD1|TRBV18|.
TGTGCCAGCTCTTCGGACAGGGCCTACGAGCAGTACTTC
CASSSDRAYEQYF
>TRBJ2-7|TRBD2|TRBV7-2|.
TGTGCCAGCAGCCCGACTAGCGGGACGGAAGAGCAGTACTTC
CASSPTSGTEEQYF
>TRBJ1-5|.|TRBV9|.
TGTGCCAGCAGCGTAGGAGGCGGGTCCGGGCAGCCCCAGCATTTT
CASSVGGGSGQPQHF
>TRBJ1-3|.|TRBV30|.
TGTGCCACCCGTGGAGGGAGCTCTGGAAACACCATATATTTT
CATRGGSSGNTIYF
>TRBJ1-1|.|TRBV5-4|.
TGTGCCAGCAGCTTGGGGCAGGCAGTGGTGAACACTGAAGCTTTCTTT
CASSLGQAVVNTEAFF
>TRBJ1-2|TRBD1|TRBV3-1/TRBV3-2|.
TGTGCCAGCAGCCAGGGGGGACAGGGGTATTATGGCTACACCTTC
CASSQGGQGYYGYTF
>TRBJ2-4|.|TRBV30|.
TGTGCCTGGAGTCAAAACAGGGTAGCCAAAAACATTCAGTACTTC
CAWSQNRVAKNIQYF
>TRBJ2-7|TRBD1|TRBV10-1|.
TGCGCCAGCAGTGAACGACAGGGACCCTACGAGCAGTACTTC
CASSERQGPYEQYF
>TRBJ1-6|.|TRBV28|once
TGTGCCAGCAGTTCTCCACAGGGAAATAGTTCACCCCTCCACTTT
CASSSPQGNSSPLHF
>TRBJ2-1|.|TRBV7-9|.
TGTGCAGGCGGGCGTAAGGGCAATGAGCAGTTCTTC
CAGGRKGNEQFF
>TRBJ1-2|.|TRBV28|.
TGTGCCAGCAGTGCCAGGGGTAACTATGGCTACACCTTC
CASSARGNYGYTF
>TRBJ2-1|.|TRBV7-8|.
TGTGCCAGCGTCACTAGGGCCAATGAGCAGTTCTTC
CASVTRANEQFF
>TRBJ2-7|TRBD2|TRBV5-8|few
TGTGCCAGCAGCTTTACTAGCGGGAGAGCATACGAGCAGTACTTC
CASSFTSGRAYEQYF
>TRBJ2-5|.|TRBV7-2|.
TGTGCCAGCAGCTTAGTCCTAGAGACCCAGTACTTC
CASSLVLETQYF
>TRBJ2-1|.|TRBV10-1|.
TGCGCCAGCAGTGAGTCGATATCCCTAGTGGGGACAAAGTTCTTC
CASSESISLVGTKFF
>TRBJ1-4|.|TRBV4-1|.
TGCGCCAGCAGCCAAGTGGGGAGCGGGGTTGAAAAACTGTTTTTT
CASSQVGSGVEKLFF
>TRBJ2-7|TRBD2|TRBV6-6|.
TGTGCCAGCAGCCCAAGACTAGCGAGCCACTACGAGCAGTACTTC
CASSPRLASHYEQYF
>TRBJ1-1|TRBD1|TRBV27|.
TGTGCCAGCAGTTTGGGGACAGGGAGCGCTGAAGCTTTCTTT
CASSLGTGSAEAFF
>TRBJ1-1|TRBD1|TRBV4-3|.
TGCGCCAGCAGCCGGTTGGCCGGGACAGGGGGCGCTGAAGCTTTCTTT
CASSRLAGTGGAEAFF
>TRBJ1-1|TRBD1|TRBV20-1|.
TGCAGTGCTAGTCCACAGGGGGCTTGGAGGGACACTGAAGCTTTCTTT
CSASPQGAWRDTEAFF
>TRBJ2-5|.|TRBV9|.
TGTGCCAGCAGCGTAGATTTTAGTTACCAAGAGACCCAGTACTTC
CASSVDFSYQETQYF
>TRBJ1-6|.|TRBV3-1/TRBV3-2|.
TGTGCCAGCAGCCACCAGGCTCTTAATTCACCCCTCCACTTT
CASSHQALNSPLHF